This TCR beta chain was found in a study of T cell responses to AZD1222 COVID-19 vaccine. The V gene's germline CDR1 is SQVTM and CDR2 ANQGSEA. The CDR3 has 13 residues. V was shortened by 3 bases and J by 10 bases, with 15 bases between the two germline ends. Clones were sequenced by immunoSEQ multiplex PCR, and TCRdb holds only the in-frame ones, with some missing. The data show around 100,000 clones, 90% seen once. Overall study findings and caveats: Spike-specific TCR breadth and depth grew following two AZD1222 doses.

Regarding this clone: Its antigen remains unidentified.

The source is an adult in good health. The J gene is TRBJ1-4, the V gene TRBV29-1; D might be TRBD1 (6 bases). This specimen consisted of peripheral blood, obtained on day 0 of AZD1222 vaccination. The CDR3 bases are TGCAGCGTTGAGACAGGACGACGGGGAAAACTGTTTTTT. Protein product: CSVETGRRGKLFF.